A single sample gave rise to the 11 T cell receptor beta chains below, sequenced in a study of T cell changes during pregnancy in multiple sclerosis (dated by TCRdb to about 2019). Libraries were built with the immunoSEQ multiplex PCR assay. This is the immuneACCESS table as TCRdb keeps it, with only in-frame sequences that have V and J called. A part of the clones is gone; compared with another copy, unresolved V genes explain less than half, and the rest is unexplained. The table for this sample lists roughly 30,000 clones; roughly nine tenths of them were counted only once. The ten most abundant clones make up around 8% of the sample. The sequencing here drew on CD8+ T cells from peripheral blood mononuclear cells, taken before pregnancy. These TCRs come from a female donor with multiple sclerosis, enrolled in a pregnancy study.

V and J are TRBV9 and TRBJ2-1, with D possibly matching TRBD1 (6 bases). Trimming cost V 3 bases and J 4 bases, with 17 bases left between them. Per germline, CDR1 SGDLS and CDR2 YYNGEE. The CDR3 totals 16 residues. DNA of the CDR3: TGTGCCAGCAGCGGGGGTCTAGGGGGATCTTACAATGAGCAGTTCTTC. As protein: CASSGGLGGSYNEQFF.

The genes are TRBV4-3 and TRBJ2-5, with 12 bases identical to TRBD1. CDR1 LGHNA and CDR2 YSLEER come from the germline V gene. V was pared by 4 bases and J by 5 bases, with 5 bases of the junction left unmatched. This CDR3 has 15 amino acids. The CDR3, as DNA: TGCGCCAGCAGCCCGGGACAGGGGGCACGGGAGACCCAGTACTTC. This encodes CASSPGQGARETQYF.

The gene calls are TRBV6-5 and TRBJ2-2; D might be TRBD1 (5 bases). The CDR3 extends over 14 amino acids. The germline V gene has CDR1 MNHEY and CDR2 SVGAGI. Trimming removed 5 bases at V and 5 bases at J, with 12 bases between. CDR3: CASSRDSRTGELFF. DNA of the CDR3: TGTGCCAGCAGTCGCGACAGTCGGACCGGGGAGCTGTTTTTT.

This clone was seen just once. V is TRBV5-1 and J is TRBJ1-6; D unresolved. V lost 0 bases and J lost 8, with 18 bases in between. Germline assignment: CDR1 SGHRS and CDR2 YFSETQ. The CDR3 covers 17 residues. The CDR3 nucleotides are TGCGCCAGCAGCTTGGCCGGGGTTGAAAATCGATATTCACCCCTCCACTTT. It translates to CASSLAGVENRYSPLHF. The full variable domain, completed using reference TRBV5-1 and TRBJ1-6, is KAGVTQTPRYLIKTRGQQVTLSCSPISGHRSVSWYQQTPGQGLQFLFEYFSETQRNKGNFPGRFSGRQFSNSRSEMNVSTLELGDSALYLCASSLAGVENRYSPLHFGNGTRLTVT.

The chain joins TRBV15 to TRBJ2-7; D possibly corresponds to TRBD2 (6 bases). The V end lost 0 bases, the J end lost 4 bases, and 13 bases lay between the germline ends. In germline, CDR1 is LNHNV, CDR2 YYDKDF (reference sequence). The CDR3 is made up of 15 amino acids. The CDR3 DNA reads TGTGCCACCAGCAGAGAGCGGGGTGGACTATACGAGCAGTACTTC. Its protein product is CATSRERGGLYEQYF.

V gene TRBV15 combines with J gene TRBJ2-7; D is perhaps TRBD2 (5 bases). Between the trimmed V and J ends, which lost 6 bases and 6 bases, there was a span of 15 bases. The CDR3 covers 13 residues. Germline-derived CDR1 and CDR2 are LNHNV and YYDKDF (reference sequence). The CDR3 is CATRDGVLGEQYF. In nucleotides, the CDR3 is TGTGCCACCAGGGACGGGGTGCTTGGCGAGCAGTACTTC.

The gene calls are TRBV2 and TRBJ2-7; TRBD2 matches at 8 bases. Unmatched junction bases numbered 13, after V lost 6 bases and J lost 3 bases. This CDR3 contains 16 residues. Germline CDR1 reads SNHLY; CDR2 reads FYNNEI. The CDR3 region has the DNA TGTGCCAGCAGGGAAAGCACGGGGGGGCGGTACTACGAGCAGTACTTC. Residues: CASRESTGGRYYEQYF.

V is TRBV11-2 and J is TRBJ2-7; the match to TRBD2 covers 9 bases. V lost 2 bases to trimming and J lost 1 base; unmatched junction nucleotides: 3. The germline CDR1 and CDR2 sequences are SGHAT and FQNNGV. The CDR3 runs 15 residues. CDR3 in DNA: TGTGCCAGCAGCTTAAGCGGGGGGCTGTCCTACGAGCAGTACTTC. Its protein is CASSLSGGLSYEQYF.

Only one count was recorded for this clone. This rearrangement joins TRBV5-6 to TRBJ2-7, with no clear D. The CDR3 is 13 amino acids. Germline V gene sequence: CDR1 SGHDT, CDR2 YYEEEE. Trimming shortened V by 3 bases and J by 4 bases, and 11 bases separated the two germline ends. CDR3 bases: TGTGCCAGCAGCTCTATCCTTTTTTACGAGCAGTACTTC. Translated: CASSSILFYEQYF.

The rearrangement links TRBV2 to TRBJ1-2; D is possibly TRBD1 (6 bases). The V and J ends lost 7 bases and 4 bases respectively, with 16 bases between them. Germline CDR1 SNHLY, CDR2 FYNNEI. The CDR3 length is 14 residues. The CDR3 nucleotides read TGTGCCAGCACCGTTATAGGACAGCGCTATGGCTACACCTTC. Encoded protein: CASTVIGQRYGYTF.

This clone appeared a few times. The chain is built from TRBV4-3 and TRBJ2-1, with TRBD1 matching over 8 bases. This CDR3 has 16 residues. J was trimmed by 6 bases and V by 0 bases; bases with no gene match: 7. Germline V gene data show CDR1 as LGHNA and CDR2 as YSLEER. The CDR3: CASSQDVAGGFNEQFF. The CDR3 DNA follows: TGCGCCAGCAGCCAAGATGTCGCAGGGGGCTTCAATGAGCAGTTCTTC.